A selection of T cell receptor beta chains follows, all from one sample in a study of T cell responses to AZD1222 COVID-19 vaccine. The assay was immunoSEQ multiplex PCR, and TCRdb's table has in-frame clones only and misses some. The data contain about 210,000 clones, 92% of them singletons. The sequencing here drew on peripheral blood, taken on day 0 of AZD1222 vaccination. These receptors all stem from an adult in good health. Each CDR3 is given without its conserved first and last residue. Rows give clone size only sometimes, using once, few, many, or a class for an expanded clone.

CDR3 protein	V gene	clone size	J gene
ASSMTDYREKLF	TRBV19	once	TRBJ1-4
ASSPQGQGNEKLF	TRBV18	NA	TRBJ1-4
ASSLPGMDTQY	TRBV5-1	NA	TRBJ2-3
ASSLSGLGRINQPQH	TRBV27	NA	TRBJ1-5
ASNPGQITDTQY	TRBV6-5	NA	TRBJ2-3
SVGWDLLNTEAF	TRBV29-1	NA	TRBJ1-1
ASRIDRVDTEAF	TRBV6-6	NA	TRBJ1-1
ANSQGLGNSPLH	TRBV6-5	NA	TRBJ1-6
ASSPSDRGYNSPLH	TRBV28	NA	TRBJ1-6
ASSSRQGSLAVNSPLH	TRBV28	NA	TRBJ1-6
ASSSTGVSEAF	TRBV7-9	NA	TRBJ1-1
AISESKNTQY	TRBV10-3	NA	TRBJ2-3
ASSSLSRTVYNEQF	TRBV6-2/TRBV6-3	NA	TRBJ2-1
ATSGSGPYGYT	TRBV15	NA	TRBJ1-2
ASSFRPMNTGELF	TRBV27	NA	TRBJ2-2
SGGQGANTGELF	TRBV29-1	NA	TRBJ2-2
ASSLGTLRGGTIY	TRBV28	NA	TRBJ1-3
ASTDNYGYT	TRBV28	NA	TRBJ1-2
ASGYGLVYGYT	TRBV12-5	NA	TRBJ1-2
ASSQGGSGDEQF	TRBV3-1/TRBV3-2	NA	TRBJ2-1